This TCR beta chain was sequenced for a study of T cells after yellow fever vaccination. Synthesis of TCR cDNA relied on 5'RACE template switching, which attached a universal primer site and UMIs. Using its own MiXCR run on the 5' RACE reads, TCRdb lists one record per CDR3 protein. The sample consists of 110,000 or so distinct CDR3 sequences, 7.2% of them appearing once. V lost 6 bases and J lost 1, with 11 bases in between. In germline, CDR1 is LNHDA, CDR2 SQIVND (reference sequence). There are 14 residues in the CDR3. The chain uses TRBV19 and TRBJ2-3; tentatively, D is TRBD2 (6 bases). Specimen: CD4+ T cells sorted from PBMCs, collected about 41 days after the first yellow fever vaccination. This TCR was recovered from a man in his late teens or twenties who received the YFV17D yellow fever vaccine. The CDR3: CASRTGGGTDTQYF. For the CDR3, the DNA is TGTGCCAGTAGAACCGGCGGGGGCACAGATACGCAGTATTTT.